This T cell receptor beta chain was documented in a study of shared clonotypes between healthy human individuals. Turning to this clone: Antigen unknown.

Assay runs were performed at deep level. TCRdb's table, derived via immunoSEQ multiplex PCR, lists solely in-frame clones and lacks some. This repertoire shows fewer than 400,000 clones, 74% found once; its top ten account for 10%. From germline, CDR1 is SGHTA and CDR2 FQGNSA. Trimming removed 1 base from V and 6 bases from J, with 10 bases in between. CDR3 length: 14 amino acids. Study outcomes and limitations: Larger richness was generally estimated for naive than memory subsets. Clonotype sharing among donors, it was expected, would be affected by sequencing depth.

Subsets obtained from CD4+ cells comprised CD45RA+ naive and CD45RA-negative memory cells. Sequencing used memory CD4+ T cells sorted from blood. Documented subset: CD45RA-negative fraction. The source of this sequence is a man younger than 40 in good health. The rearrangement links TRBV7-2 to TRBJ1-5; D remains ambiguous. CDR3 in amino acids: CASSLGGVGQPQHF. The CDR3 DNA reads TGTGCCAGCAGCTTAGGCGGGGTTGGTCAGCCCCAGCATTTT. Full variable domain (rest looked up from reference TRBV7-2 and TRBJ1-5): GAGVSQSPSNKVTEKGKDVELRCDPISGHTALYWYRQSLGQGLEFLIYFQGNSAPDKSGLPSDRFSAERTGGSVSTLTIQRTQQEDSAVYLCASSLGGVGQPQHFGDGTRLSIL.